One sample yielded the 17 T cell receptor beta chains listed below, sequenced in a study of T cell repertoires in cytomegalovirus infection. TCRdb recomputed calls from the reads with MiXCR, one row per CDR3 protein. This sample has about 130,000 distinct CDR3 sequences, with roughly a quarter found just once. These receptors' targets are unknown. Sequenced: PBMCs, sequenced either directly or after in vitro stimulation (not recorded which). These receptor sequences come from a human donor in good health (CMV status not recorded). Some clones in this sample may be carry-over from other donors' samples.

This clonotype showed up many times. V gene TRBV6-1 combines with J gene TRBJ2-7; 8 bases align to TRBD1. The junction had 6 bases not matched to a gene; V was cut back by 5 bases and J by 0 bases. The germline CDR1 and CDR2 sequences are MNHNS and SASEGT. This CDR3 has 15 residues. CDR3 region: CASSTGQEPSYEQYF. Written as DNA, the CDR3 is TGTGCCAGCAGTACGGGACAGGAGCCCTCCTACGAGCAGTACTTC.

The genes are TRBV5-4 and TRBJ2-1; D is tentatively TRBD1 or TRBD2 (5 bases each). V was trimmed by 4 bases and J by 7 bases, leaving 18 bases between them. The V gene's germline CDR1 is SGHNT and CDR2 YYREEE (reference sequence). The CDR3 has 15 amino acids. CDR3 sequence (DNA): TGTGCCAGCAGCCTACCCTCCGGGACCCAAAATGAGCAGTTCTTC. Translating it yields CASSLPSGTQNEQFF.

This clonotype was counted a few times. The rearrangement joins TRBV6-2 or TRBV6-3 to TRBJ2-1; no clear D. Germline V gene sequence: CDR1 MNHEY, CDR2 SVGEGT. The CDR3 has 13 amino acids. Trimming took off 2 bases at V and 4 bases at J, with 6 bases between the two ends. CDR3 sequence: CASSYGQYNEQFF. The CDR3 DNA reads TGTGCCAGCAGTTACGGGCAGTACAATGAGCAGTTCTTC.

V gene TRBV7-2 combines with J gene TRBJ2-7; D gene uncertain. The CDR3 is 17 residues long. With 1 base removed from V and 0 bases from J, the gap between germline ends came to 16 bases. CDR1 and CDR2 from the germline V gene are SGHTA and FQGNSA. The CDR3 region has the DNA TGTGCCAGCAGCTTAGTAACGGGCCGATTCCGCTCCTACGAGCAGTACTTC. The encoded protein is CASSLVTGRFRSYEQYF.

This clonotype was counted only a few times. The J gene is TRBJ2-1, the V gene TRBV5-4; the D is unclear. V was shortened by 4 bases and J by 1 base, with 12 bases between the two germline ends. Looked up from germline, CDR1 is SGHNT and CDR2 is YYREEE (reference sequence). CDR3 length: 15 residues. CDR3 sequence: CASSLDSRSYNEQFF. The CDR3 nucleotides are TGTGCCAGCAGCCTGGATAGCAGGTCCTACAATGAGCAGTTCTTC. Full variable domain (rest looked up from reference TRBV5-4 and TRBJ2-1): ETGVTQSPTHLIKTRGQQVTLRCSSQSGHNTVSWYQQALGQGPQFIFQYYREEENGRGNFPPRFSGLQFPNYSSELNVNALELDDSALYLCASSLDSRSYNEQFFGPGTRLTVL.

This clonotype came up a few times. This CDR3 is missing its conserved last phenylalanine or tryptophan, likely due to a read error. It is unclear where the CDR3 begins or ends on the DNA, so no DNA is shown, and the CDR3 is as TCRdb lists it. The chain has TRBV27 and TRBJ2-1; TRBD2 is the table's D call, not checked against the DNA. Germline-derived CDR1 and CDR2 are MNHEY and SMNVEV (reference sequence). The CDR3 totals 9 residues, both ends included. This CDR3 reads CASSPPTSI.

This clonotype was counted between two and nine times. The chain couples TRBV4-1 to TRBJ2-2, with TRBD1 as a possible D gene (5 bases). The CDR3 length is 14 residues. The germline V and J ends were trimmed by 8 bases and 2 bases, with 12 bases remaining between them. Germline CDR1 is MGHRA and CDR2 is YSYEKL. The CDR3 DNA follows: TGCGCCAGCCGAGACAGAATTAACACCGGGGAGCTGTTTTTT. This translates into CASRDRINTGELFF.

This clonotype was seen at least ten times. V usage is TRBV7-2 and J usage is TRBJ2-3; D could derive from TRBD1 or TRBD2 (5 bases each). The V end was cut by 7 bases, the J end by 3 bases, with 26 bases between. CDR1 SGHTA and CDR2 FQGNSA come from the germline V gene. The CDR3 loop spans 18 amino acids. This CDR3 is CASNFLRSTNPGTDTQYF. CDR3 coding DNA: TGTGCCAGCAACTTCCTTAGGTCGACTAACCCAGGGACAGATACGCAGTATTTT.

This clonotype was detected a few times. The chain joins TRBV7-9 to TRBJ2-2; D is perhaps TRBD1 (5 bases). Germline-derived CDR1 and CDR2 are SEHNR and FQNEAQ (reference sequence). V gave up 3 bases and J gave up 0 bases, with 8 bases separating them. This CDR3 comprises 15 residues. CDR3 amino acids: CASSFGHPNTGELFF. In DNA, the CDR3 is TGTGCCAGCAGCTTCGGACACCCGAACACCGGGGAGCTGTTTTTT.

The rearrangement links TRBV7-9 to TRBJ2-4; D unresolved. The length of the CDR3 is 14 residues. Germline lookup yields CDR1 SEHNR and CDR2 FQNEAQ (reference sequence). Trimming shortened V by 0 bases and J by 9 bases, and 12 bases separated the two germline ends. The chain's CDR3 is CASSLAGQAIIQYF. The CDR3 DNA reads TGTGCCAGCAGCTTAGCGGGCCAGGCCATCATTCAGTACTTC.

This clonotype came up many times. The chain recombines TRBV6-6 with TRBJ1-5; D call uncertain. V lost 4 bases and J lost 0, with 13 bases in between. This CDR3 region has 16 residues. Germline loops: CDR1 MNHNY, CDR2 SVGAGI (reference sequence). This CDR3 reads CASSSGRGISNQPQHF. CDR3 nucleotide sequence: TGTGCCAGCAGTTCGGGCCGCGGGATTAGCAATCAGCCCCAGCATTTT.

This chain links TRBV28 with TRBJ1-4; D remains unclear. Germline CDR1 is MDHEN and CDR2 is SYDVKM. This CDR3 spans 12 amino acids. V was cut by 2 bases and J by 7 bases, with 5 bases left in between. As DNA, the CDR3 is TGTGCCAGCAGTTTAATTGGTGAAAAACTGTTTTTT. Its translation is CASSLIGEKLFF.

CDR3 sequence (DNA): TGTGCCAGCATCCGGGACAGGGGAGAAGAGACCCAGTACTTC. This translates into CASIRDRGEETQYF. This chain connects TRBV12-3 or TRBV12-4 to TRBJ2-5; 10 bases are a match to TRBD1. With 7 bases clipped from V and 3 bases from J, the junction kept 5 bases outside the gene matches. The length of the CDR3 is 14 residues.

This clonotype was recorded a few times. The chain uses TRBV2 and TRBJ1-1, with D hard to call. V shed 5 bases and J shed 6 bases, with 13 bases lying between them. In germline, CDR1 is SNHLY, CDR2 FYNNEI. This CDR3 contains 13 residues. CDR3: CASSINEFSEAFF. CDR3 coding DNA: TGTGCCAGCAGTATCAACGAGTTTTCTGAAGCTTTCTTT.

V is TRBV7-9 and J is TRBJ1-1, with no clear D. Trimming pared 6 bases from V and 6 bases from J, leaving 11 bases between. Germline V gives CDR1 SEHNR, CDR2 FQNEAQ (reference sequence). The CDR3 covers 12 residues. The CDR3 sequence: CASRSEGAEAFF. CDR3 nucleotides: TGTGCCAGCAGGTCAGAGGGTGCTGAAGCTTTCTTT.

This clonotype has only a few counts. The gene calls are TRBV6-5 and TRBJ1-4; 9 bases are shared with TRBD1. This CDR3 contains 14 residues. Trimming removed 7 bases from V and 7 bases from J; junction bases left unmatched: 7. The germline V gene encodes CDR1 MNHEY and CDR2 SVGAGI. CDR3 sequence reads: CASMKDRGGEKLFF. CDR3 DNA sequence: TGTGCCAGCATGAAGGACAGGGGAGGTGAAAAACTGTTTTTT.

This clonotype was counted only a few times. This rearrangement joins TRBV7-3 to TRBJ2-7; a weak D match, TRBD1 (5 bases). Trimming shortened V by 3 bases and J by 5 bases, and 20 bases separated the two germline ends. The CDR3 loop spans 16 amino acids. Germline CDR1 and CDR2: SGHTA and FQGTGA. This CDR3 is CASSFPGQGLLHEQYF. CDR3 DNA sequence: TGTGCCAGCAGCTTCCCCGGACAAGGCCTTCTCCACGAGCAGTACTTC.